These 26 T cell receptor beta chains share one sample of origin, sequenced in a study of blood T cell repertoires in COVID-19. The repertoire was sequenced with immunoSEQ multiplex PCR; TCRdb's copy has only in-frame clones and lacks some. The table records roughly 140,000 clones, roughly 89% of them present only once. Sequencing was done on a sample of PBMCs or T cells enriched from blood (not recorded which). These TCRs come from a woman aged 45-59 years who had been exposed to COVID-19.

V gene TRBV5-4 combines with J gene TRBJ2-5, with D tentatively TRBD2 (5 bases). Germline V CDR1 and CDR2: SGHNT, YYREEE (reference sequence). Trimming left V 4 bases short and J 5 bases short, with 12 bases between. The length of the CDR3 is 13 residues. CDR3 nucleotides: TGTGCCAGCAGCGAGGTTTCTAGCGAGACCCAGTACTTC. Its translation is CASSEVSSETQYF.

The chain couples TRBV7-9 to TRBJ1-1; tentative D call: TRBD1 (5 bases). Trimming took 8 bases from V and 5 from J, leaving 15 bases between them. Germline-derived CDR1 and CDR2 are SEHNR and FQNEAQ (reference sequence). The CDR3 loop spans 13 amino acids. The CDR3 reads CASGTSGLTEAFF. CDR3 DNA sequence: TGTGCCAGCGGCACATCAGGGTTAACTGAAGCTTTCTTT.

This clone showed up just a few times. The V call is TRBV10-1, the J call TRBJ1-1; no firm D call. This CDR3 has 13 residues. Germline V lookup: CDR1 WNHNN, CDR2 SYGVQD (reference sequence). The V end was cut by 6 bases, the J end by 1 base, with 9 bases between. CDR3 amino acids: CASRRSGNTEAFF. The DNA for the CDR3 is TGCGCCAGCAGGAGAAGCGGGAACACTGAAGCTTTCTTT.

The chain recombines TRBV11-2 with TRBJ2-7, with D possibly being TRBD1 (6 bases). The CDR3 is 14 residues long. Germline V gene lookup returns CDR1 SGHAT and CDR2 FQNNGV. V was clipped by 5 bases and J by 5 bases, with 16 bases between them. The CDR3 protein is CASSPPRGFHEQYF. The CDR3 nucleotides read TGTGCCAGCAGCCCGCCCAGGGGATTTCACGAGCAGTACTTC.

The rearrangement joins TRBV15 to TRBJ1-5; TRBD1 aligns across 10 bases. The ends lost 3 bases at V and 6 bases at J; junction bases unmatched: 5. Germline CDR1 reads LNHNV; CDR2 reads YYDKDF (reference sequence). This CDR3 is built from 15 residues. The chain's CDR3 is CATSSWTGGSQPQHF. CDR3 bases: TGTGCCACCAGCAGTTGGACAGGGGGAAGTCAGCCCCAGCATTTT.

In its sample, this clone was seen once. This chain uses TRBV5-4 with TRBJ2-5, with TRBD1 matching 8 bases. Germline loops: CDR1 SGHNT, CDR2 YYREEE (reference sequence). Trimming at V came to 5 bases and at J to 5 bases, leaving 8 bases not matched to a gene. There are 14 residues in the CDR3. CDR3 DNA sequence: TGTGCCAGCAGTCGCGGACAGGGAGGCGAGACCCAGTACTTC. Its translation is CASSRGQGGETQYF.

In nucleotides, the CDR3 is TGTGCCATCCCTAGCGGGAATGGCACAGATACGCAGTATTTT. Protein: CAIPSGNGTDTQYF. The V and J genes are TRBV10-3 and TRBJ2-3; 9 nucleotides align to TRBD2. The CDR3 contains 14 residues. Germline values: CDR1 ENHRY, CDR2 SYGVKD. V dropped 8 bases and J dropped 1; count of bases not matched to a gene: 4.

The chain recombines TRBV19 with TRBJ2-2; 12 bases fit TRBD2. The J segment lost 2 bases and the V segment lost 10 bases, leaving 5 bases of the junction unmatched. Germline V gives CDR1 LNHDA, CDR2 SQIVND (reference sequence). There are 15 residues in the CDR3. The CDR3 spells CATSGLAGNTGELFF. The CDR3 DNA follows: TGTGCCACTTCAGGACTAGCGGGAAACACCGGGGAGCTGTTTTTT.

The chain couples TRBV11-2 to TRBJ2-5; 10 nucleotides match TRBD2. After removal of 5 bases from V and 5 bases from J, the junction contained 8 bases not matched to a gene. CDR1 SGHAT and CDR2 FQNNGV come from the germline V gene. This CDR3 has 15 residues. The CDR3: CASSALAGDRETQYF. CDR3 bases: TGTGCCAGCAGCGCCCTAGCGGGAGACCGGGAGACCCAGTACTTC.

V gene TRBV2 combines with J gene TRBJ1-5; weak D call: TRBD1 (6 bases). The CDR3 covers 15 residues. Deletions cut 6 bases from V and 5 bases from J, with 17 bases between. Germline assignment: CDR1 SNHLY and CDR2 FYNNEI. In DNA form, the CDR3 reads TGTGCCAGCAGAGGCGGGGGGCCCGGGGATCAGCCCCAGCATTTT. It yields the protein CASRGGGPGDQPQHF.

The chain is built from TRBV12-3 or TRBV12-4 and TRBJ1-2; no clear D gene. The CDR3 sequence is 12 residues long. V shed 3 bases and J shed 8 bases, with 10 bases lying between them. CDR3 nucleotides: TGTGCCAGCAGTTTTGGAGCCTTGGGCTACACCTTC. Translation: CASSFGALGYTF.

DNA of the CDR3: TGTGCCAGCAGCCAAGAGCGTCTATCTGGGACAGAGCAGTTCTTC. Protein: CASSQERLSGTEQFF. The chain recombines TRBV3-1 (or the pseudogene TRBV3-2) with TRBJ2-1; a weak D match, TRBD1 (6 bases). The CDR3 loop spans 15 amino acids. V was clipped by 0 bases and J by 10 bases, with 16 bases between them. Germline V lookup: CDR1 LGHDT, CDR2 YNNKEL (reference sequence).

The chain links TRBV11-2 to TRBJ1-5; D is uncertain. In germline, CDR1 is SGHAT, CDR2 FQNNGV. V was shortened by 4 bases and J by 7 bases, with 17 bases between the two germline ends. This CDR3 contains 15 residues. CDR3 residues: CASSSGERGGQPQHF. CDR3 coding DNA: TGTGCCAGCAGCTCTGGGGAGAGAGGAGGGCAGCCCCAGCATTTT.

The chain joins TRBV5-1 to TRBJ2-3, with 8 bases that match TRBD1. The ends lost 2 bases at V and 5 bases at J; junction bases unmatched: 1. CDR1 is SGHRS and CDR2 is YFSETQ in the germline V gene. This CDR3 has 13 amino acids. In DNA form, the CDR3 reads TGCGCCAGCAGCTTACAGGGGGTAGATACGCAGTATTTT. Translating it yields CASSLQGVDTQYF.

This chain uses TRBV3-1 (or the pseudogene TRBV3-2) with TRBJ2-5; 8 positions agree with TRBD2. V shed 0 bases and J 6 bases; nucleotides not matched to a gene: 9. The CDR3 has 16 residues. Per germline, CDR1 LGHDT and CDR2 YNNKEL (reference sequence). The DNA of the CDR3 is TGTGCCAGCAGCCAAGATTCGGCTAGCGGGCGAAAGACCCAGTACTTC. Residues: CASSQDSASGRKTQYF.

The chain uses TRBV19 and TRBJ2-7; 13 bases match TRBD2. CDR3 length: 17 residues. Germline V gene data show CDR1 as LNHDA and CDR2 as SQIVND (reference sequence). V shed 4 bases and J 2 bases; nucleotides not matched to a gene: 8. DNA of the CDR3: TGTGCCAGTAGTAGGAGCGGACTAGCGGGAGCAACCTACGAGCAGTACTTC. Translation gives CASSRSGLAGATYEQYF.

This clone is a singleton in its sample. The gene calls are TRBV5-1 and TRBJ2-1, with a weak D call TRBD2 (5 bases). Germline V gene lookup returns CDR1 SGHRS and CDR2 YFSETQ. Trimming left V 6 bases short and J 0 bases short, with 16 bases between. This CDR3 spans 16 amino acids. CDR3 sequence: CASNLEVRSSYNEQFF. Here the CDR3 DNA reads TGCGCCAGCAATTTGGAGGTCAGGAGCTCCTACAATGAGCAGTTCTTC.

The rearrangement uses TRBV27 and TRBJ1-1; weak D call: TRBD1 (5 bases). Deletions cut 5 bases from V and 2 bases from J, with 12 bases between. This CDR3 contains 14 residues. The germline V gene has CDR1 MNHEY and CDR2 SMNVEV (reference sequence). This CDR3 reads CASSPYDSNTEAFF. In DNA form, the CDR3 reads TGTGCCAGCAGTCCGTATGACAGCAACACTGAAGCTTTCTTT.

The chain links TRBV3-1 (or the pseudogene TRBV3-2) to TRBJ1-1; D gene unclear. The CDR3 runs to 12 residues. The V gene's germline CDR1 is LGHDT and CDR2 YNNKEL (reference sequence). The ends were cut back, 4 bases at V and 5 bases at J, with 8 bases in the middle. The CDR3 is CASSPLGTEAFF. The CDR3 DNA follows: TGTGCCAGCAGCCCGCTCGGGACTGAAGCTTTCTTT.

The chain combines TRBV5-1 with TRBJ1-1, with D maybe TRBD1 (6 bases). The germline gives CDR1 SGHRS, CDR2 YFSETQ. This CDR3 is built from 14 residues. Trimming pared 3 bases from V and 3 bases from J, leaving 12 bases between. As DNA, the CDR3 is TGCGCCAGCAGCTACAGGAACAGGGACACTGAAGCTTTCTTT. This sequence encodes CASSYRNRDTEAFF. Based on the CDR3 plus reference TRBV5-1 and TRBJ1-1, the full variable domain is KAGVTQTPRYLIKTRGQQVTLSCSPISGHRSVSWYQQTPGQGLQFLFEYFSETQRNKGNFPGRFSGRQFSNSRSEMNVSTLELGDSALYLCASSYRNRDTEAFFGQGTRLTVV.

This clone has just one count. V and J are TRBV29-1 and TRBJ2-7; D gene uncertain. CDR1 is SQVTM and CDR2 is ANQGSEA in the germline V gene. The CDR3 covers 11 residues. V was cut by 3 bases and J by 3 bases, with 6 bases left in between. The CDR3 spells CSVEQDYEQYF. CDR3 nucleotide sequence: TGCAGCGTTGAGCAGGACTACGAGCAGTACTTC.

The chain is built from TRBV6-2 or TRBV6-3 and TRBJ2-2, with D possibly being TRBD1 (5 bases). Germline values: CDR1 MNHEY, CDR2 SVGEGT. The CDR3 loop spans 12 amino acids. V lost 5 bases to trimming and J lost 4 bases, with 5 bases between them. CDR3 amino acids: CASSRGTGELFF. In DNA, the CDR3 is TGTGCCAGCAGTAGGGGCACCGGGGAGCTGTTTTTT.

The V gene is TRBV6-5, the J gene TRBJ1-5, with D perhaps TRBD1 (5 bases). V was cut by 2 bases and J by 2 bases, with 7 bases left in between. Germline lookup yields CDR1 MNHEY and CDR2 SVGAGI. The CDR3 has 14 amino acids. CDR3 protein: CASSYGGGNQPQHF. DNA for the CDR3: TGTGCCAGCAGTTACGGGGGGGGCAATCAGCCCCAGCATTTT.

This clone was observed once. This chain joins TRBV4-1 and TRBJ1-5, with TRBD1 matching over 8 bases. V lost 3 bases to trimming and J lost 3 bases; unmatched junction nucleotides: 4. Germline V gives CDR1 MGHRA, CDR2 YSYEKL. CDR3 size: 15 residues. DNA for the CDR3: TGCGCCAGCAGCCAGAACAGGGGGTACAATCAGCCCCAGCATTTT. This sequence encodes CASSQNRGYNQPQHF.

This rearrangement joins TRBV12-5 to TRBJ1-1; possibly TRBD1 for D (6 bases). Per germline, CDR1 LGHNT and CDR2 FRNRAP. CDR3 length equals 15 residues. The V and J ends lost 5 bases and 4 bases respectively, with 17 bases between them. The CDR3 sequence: CASGPPQGSSTEAFF. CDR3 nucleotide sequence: TGTGCTAGTGGTCCTCCACAGGGTAGTTCCACTGAAGCTTTCTTT.

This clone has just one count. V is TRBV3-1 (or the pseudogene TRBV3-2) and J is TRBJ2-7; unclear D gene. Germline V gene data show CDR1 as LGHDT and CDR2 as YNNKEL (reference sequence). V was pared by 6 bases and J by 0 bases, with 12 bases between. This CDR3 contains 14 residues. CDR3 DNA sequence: TGTGCCAGCAGTCCGAGTCCGAGCTCCTACGAGCAGTACTTC. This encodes CASSPSPSSYEQYF.